This T cell receptor (beta chain) derives from a study of T-cell memory formation after mild COVID-19. Study-level information: TCR clustering was largely donor specific.

Study-wide findings and caveats: CD4+ bias marked clones expanding day 15 to 37, unlike balanced contracting clones. Researchers could not confirm that second-wave clones peaking on day 37 targeted SARS-CoV-2.

This clonotype appeared a few times. Its target is unknown. MiXCR, applied by TCRdb to the 5' RACE reads, yields one record per CDR3 protein. This table holds hundreds of thousands of distinct CDR3 sequences, about a fifth found once. The V gene's germline CDR1 is DFQATT and CDR2 SNEGSKA (reference sequence). Trimming at V came to 2 bases and at J to 1 base, leaving 4 bases not matched to a gene. The CDR3 contains 14 residues. The receptor comes from an adult woman who had mild COVID-19 (a few samples of this study predate the infection). Cell type and time point are not known. Sequenced sample: PBMCs or a T cell subset sorted from them (not recorded which). J is TRBJ1-1 and V is TRBV20-1; 7 bases map to TRBD1. This CDR3 reads CSARKGQTNTEAFF. CDR3 in DNA: TGCAGTGCTAGAAAGGGACAGACGAACACTGAAGCTTTCTTT.